This record concerns one T cell receptor beta chain sequence. Its antigen is unknown. Per-nucleotide qualities are absent, and no much larger clonotype sits a single base away. The data were taken from a study of Ad26.COV2.S vaccination and SARS-CoV-2 variants listed by TCRdb under 2021. About the full investigation: Vaccine-arm donors were drawn from COV1001, a multicentre, randomized, double-blind, placebo-controlled phase I-IIa trial of Ad26.COV2.S in healthy adults. Ad26.COV2.S was administered intramuscularly at 5 x 10^10 or 1 x 10^11 viral particles, either as a single shot or as two shots given 56 days apart. TCRbeta repertoire sequencing was used to assess the specificity and breadth of SARS-CoV-2-reactive T cell receptors after Ad26.COV2.S vaccination. A total of 32 samples were included in the TCR-sequenced set, comprising some 20 Ad26.COV2.S vaccine recipients, 5 placebo recipients and 8 SARS-CoV-2 convalescent individuals. Participants in the trial were split at random into five groups of five each, receiving low-dose or high-dose Ad26.COV2.S once or twice, or else placebo on both occasions. Blinding of investigators to trial group allocation was maintained during experiments and outcome assessment.

Results the study describes overall, beyond this receptor: The study was not powered for comparison of responses between vaccine doses or regimens. Vaccine and placebo recipients had comparable non-spike TCR breadth, which fits with the vaccine containing only spike. After vaccination, spike-specific CD8+ and CD4+ T cell responses were reported to show substantial breadth. The authors noted that the TCR breadth and depth analyses may have underestimated total T cell responses. Compared with placebo recipients, Ad26.COV2.S recipients showed higher spike-specific TCR breadth (P = 0.0014).

Read against the paper, the sample's treatment or condition label means: some 20 received Ad26.COV2.S at low or high dose, single or two shots; roughly five received placebo; per-sample allocation not given. For vaccine and placebo recipients, repertoires were sequenced using samples collected on day 63 after the first injection. Cohort 1b enrolled about two dozen adults aged 18-55 years at a single site in Boston, USA, between 29 July and 7 August 2020. Ad26.COV2.S was a replication-incompetent adenovirus type 26 vector expressing a prefusion-stabilized SARS-CoV-2 spike protein from the original Wuhan strain. The immunoSEQ Assay was used to sequence TCRbeta CDR3 regions. After extraction, genomic DNA underwent amplification by bias-controlled multiplex PCR, followed by high-throughput sequencing. Under the source paper's analysis protocol: Collapsing and filtering of sequences were performed to quantify the absolute abundance of each unique TCRbeta CDR3 region. T cell fraction was estimated by normalizing TCRbeta template counts to usable DNA, with usable DNA measured through amplification of reference genes found in all nucleated cells. Repertoire TCRs were annotated as SARS-CoV-2-specific by exact matching of V gene, CDR3 amino acid sequence and J gene to a known reactive TCR set. MIRA supplied the reference SARS-CoV-2 TCR set, which was filtered for enrichment in COVID-19-positive ImmuneCODE repertoires so that public or cross-reactive TCRs were removed. Using the MIRA antigens, annotated TCRs were further analysed by specific ORF or by position within an ORF. Depth was the summed frequency of annotated unique rearrangements, while breadth was defined as annotated unique rearrangements over total unique productive rearrangements. Two-sided Wilcoxon rank-sum tests were used to compare TCR breadth between groups. The immuneACCESS repertoire file appears here via TCRdb, limited to in-frame rearrangements. These files lack a portion of the clones; in checked studies, under half of the deficit traces to unresolved V genes, and the cause of the others is not known. That table furnishes V, J and clone size, whereas the DNA furnished D and trimming. The sample data list hundreds of thousands of clones, and about 83% of these were observed just once. The top ten constitute 7% to 9.5% of the sample.

V is cut back by 5 bases and J by 5 bases, with 5 bases in the junction unmatched. The CDR3 starts with the cysteine, ends with the phenylalanine, and has 14 residues. The only DNA kept is the CDR3, 42 bases in frame from the first base. As encoded in the germline V gene, CDR1 is ENHRY while CDR2 is SYGVKD. The clonotype was recovered from a person between 18 and 65 years old who received the Ad26.COV2.S COVID-19 vaccine or a placebo. Specimen: peripheral blood, collected in a trial of Ad26.COV2.S vaccine versus placebo. This chain joins TRBV10-3 to TRBJ1-5; 8 bases in the junction line up with TRBD1. The CDR3 has the sequence CAISKQGDDQPQHF. The bases read TGTGCCATCAGTAAACAGGGGGACGATCAGCCCCAGCATTTT.